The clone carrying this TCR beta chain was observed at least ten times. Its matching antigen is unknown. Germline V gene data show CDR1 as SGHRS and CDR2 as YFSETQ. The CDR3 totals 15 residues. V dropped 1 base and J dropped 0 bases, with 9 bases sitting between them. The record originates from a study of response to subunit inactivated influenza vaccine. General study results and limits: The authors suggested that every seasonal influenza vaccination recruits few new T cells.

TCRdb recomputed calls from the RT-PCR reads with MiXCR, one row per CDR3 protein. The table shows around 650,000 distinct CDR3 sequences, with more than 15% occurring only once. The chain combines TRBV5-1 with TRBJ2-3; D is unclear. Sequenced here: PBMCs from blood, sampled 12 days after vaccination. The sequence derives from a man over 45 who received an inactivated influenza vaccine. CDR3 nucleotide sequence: TGCGCCAGCAGCTTGAAAGGGCCCAGCACAGATACGCAGTATTTT. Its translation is CASSLKGPSTDTQYF.